This T cell receptor beta chain was retrieved from a study of T cell changes during pregnancy in multiple sclerosis. The table came from immunoSEQ multiplex PCR; TCRdb's copy has only in-frame clones and leaves some out. Of more than 80,000 clones listed, 91% were seen once; the top ten hold approximately 1.5%. The sample here was peripheral blood, taken before pregnancy. The sequence came from a female donor with multiple sclerosis, enrolled in a pregnancy study.

The CDR3: CASSRAGGPGDTQYF. The CDR3 bases are TGTGCCAGCAGCCGAGCGGGAGGGCCTGGAGATACGCAGTATTTT. This chain links TRBV7-3 with TRBJ2-3, with TRBD2 matching 10 bases. V lost 5 bases to trimming and J lost 5 bases; unmatched junction nucleotides: 7. The CDR3 consists of 15 residues. Germline CDR1 is SGHTA and CDR2 is FQGTGA.